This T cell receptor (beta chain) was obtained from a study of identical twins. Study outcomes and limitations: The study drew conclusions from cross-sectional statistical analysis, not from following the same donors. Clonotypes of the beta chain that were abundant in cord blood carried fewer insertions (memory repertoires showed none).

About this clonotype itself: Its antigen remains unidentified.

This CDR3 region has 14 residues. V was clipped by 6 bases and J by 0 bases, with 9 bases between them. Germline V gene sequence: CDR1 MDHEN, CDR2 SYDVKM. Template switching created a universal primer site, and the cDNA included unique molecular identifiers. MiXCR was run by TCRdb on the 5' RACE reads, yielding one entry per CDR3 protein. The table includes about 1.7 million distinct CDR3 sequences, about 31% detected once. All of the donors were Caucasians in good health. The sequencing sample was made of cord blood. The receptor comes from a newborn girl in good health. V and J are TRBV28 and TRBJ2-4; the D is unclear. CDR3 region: CASRNLLAKNIQYF. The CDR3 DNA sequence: TGTGCCAGCAGGAACCTACTAGCCAAAAACATTCAGTACTTC.